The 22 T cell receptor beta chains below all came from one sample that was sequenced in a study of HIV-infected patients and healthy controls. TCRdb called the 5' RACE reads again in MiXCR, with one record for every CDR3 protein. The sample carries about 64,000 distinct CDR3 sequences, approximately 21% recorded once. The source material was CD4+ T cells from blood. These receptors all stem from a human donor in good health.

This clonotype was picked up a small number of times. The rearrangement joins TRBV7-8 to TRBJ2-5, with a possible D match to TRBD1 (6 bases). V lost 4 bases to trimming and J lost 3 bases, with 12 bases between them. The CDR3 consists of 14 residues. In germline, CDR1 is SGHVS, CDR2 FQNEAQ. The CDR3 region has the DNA TGTGCCAGCAGCTGGACAGTCGGAAAAGAGACCCAGTACTTC. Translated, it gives CASSWTVGKETQYF.

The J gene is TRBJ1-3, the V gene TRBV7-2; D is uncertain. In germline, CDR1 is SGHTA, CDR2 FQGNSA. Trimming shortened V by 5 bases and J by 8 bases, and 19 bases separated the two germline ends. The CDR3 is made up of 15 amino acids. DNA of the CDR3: TGTGCCAGCAGCAATGGACTCGGCCGCTTGGACACCATATATTTT. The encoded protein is CASSNGLGRLDTIYF.

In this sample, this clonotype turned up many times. The CDR3 nucleotides read TGTGCCAGCACCCGGAACTCCGCAGTCAACACTGAAGCTTTCTTT. This encodes CASTRNSAVNTEAFF. The rearrangement uses TRBV2 and TRBJ1-1; no clear D. Trimming cost V 7 bases and J 2 bases, with 17 bases left between them. This CDR3 spans 15 amino acids. CDR1 and CDR2 from the germline V gene are SNHLY and FYNNEI. The full variable domain, completed using reference TRBV2 and TRBJ1-1, is EPEVTQTPSHQVTQMGQEVILRCVPISNHLYFYWYRQILGQKVEFLVSFYNNEISEKSEIFDDQFSVERPDGSNFTLKIRSTKLEDSAMYFCASTRNSAVNTEAFFGQGTRLTVV.

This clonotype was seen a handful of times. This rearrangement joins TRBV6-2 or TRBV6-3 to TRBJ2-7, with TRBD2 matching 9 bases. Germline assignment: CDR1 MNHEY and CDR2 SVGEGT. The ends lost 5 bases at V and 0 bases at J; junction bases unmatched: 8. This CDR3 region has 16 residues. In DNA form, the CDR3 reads TGTGCCAGCAGTCGCCTGAGCGGGAGGCCCTCCTACGAGCAGTACTTC. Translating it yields CASSRLSGRPSYEQYF.

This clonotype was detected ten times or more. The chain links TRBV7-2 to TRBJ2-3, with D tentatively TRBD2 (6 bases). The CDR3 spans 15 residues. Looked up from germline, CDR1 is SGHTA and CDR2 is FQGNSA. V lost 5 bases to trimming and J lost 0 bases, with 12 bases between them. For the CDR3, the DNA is TGTGCCAGCAGCCCGGACTATTTAAGCACAGATACGCAGTATTTT. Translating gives CASSPDYLSTDTQYF.

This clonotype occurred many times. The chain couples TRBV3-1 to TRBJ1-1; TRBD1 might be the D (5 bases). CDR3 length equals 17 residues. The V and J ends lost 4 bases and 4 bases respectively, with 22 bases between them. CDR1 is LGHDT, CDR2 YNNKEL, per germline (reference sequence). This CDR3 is CASSPPGGGIGVTEAFF. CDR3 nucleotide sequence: TGTGCCAGCAGCCCCCCGGGGGGAGGTATTGGGGTCACTGAAGCTTTCTTT.

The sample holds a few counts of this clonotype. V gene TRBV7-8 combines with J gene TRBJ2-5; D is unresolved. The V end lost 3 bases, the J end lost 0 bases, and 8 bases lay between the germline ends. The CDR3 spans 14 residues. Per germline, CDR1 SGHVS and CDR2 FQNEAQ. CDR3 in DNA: TGTGCCAGCAGCTTGTCCCCGTACCAAGAGACCCAGTACTTC. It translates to CASSLSPYQETQYF.

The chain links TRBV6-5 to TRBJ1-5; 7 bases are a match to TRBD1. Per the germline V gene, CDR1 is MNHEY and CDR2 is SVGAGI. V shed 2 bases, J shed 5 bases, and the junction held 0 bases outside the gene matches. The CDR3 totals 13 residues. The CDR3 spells CASSYQGDQPQHF. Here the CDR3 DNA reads TGTGCCAGCAGTTACCAGGGGGATCAGCCCCAGCATTTT.

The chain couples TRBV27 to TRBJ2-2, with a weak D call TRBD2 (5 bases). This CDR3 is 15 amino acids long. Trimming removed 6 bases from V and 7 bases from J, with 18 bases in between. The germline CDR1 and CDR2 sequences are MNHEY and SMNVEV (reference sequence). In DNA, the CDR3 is TGTGCCAGCAGCCTTGCTCTAGCTATCGGCGGGGAGCTGTTTTTT. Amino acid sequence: CASSLALAIGGELFF.

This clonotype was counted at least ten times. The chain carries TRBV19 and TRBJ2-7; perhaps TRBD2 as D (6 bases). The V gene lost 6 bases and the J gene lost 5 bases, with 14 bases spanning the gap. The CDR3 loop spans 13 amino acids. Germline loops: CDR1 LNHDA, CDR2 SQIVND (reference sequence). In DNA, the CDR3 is TGTGCCAGTAGAAAAGGAGGGGTCAACGAGCAGTACTTC. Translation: CASRKGGVNEQYF.

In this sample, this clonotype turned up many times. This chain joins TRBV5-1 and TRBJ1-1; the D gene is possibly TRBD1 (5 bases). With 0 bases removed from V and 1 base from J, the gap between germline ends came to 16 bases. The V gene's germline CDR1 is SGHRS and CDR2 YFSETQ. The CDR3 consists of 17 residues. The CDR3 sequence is CASSLVGGSLGNTEAFF. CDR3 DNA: TGCGCCAGCAGCTTGGTGGGGGGTTCGTTGGGGAACACTGAAGCTTTCTTT.

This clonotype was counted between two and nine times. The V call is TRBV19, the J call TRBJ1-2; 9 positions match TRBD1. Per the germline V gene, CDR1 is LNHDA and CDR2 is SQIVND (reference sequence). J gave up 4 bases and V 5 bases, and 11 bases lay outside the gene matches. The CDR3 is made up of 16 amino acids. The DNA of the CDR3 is TGTGCCAGTAGTTATTCCGGGACAGGGACCTTCTATGGCTACACCTTC. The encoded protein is CASSYSGTGTFYGYTF.

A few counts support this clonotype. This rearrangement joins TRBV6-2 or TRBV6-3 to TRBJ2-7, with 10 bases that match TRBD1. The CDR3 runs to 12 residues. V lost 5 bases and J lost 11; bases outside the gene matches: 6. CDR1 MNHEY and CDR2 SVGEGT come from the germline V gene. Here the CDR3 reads CASSPPGQGEYF. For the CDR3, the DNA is TGTGCCAGCAGTCCACCTGGACAGGGGGAGTACTTC.

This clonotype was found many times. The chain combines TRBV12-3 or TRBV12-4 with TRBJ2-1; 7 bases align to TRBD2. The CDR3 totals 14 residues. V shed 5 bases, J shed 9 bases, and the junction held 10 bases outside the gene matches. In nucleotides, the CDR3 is TGTGCCAGCAGTCGGGACTACATGGTTGGTGAGCAGTTCTTC. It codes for CASSRDYMVGEQFF.

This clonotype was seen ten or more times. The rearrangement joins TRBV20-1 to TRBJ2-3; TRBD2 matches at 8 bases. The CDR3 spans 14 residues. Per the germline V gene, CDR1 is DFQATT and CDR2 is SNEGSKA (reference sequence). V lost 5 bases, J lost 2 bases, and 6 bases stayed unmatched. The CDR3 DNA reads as TGCAGTGCTGTTAGCGGGGTGGACACAGATACGCAGTATTTT. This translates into CSAVSGVDTDTQYF.

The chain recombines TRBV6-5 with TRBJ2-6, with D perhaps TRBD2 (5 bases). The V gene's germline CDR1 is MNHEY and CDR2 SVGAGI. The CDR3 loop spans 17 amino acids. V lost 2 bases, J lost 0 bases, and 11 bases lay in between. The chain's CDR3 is CASSYGFTSSGANVLTF. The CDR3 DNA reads TGTGCCAGCAGTTACGGATTCACTAGCTCTGGGGCCAACGTCCTGACTTTC.

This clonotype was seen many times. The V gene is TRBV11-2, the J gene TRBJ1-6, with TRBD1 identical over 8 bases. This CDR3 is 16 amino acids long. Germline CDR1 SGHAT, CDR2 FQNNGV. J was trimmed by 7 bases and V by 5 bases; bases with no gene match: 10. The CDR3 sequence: CASSKLGTGGNSPLHF. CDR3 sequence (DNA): TGTGCCAGCAGCAAGCTGGGTACAGGGGGGAATTCACCCCTCCACTTT.

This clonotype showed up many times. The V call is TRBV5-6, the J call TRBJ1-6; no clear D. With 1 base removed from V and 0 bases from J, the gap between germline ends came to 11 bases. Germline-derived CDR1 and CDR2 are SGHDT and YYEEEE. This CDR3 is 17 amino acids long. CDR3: CASSLSGEGSYNSPLHF. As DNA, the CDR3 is TGTGCCAGCAGCTTGTCCGGGGAGGGCTCCTATAATTCACCCCTCCACTTT.

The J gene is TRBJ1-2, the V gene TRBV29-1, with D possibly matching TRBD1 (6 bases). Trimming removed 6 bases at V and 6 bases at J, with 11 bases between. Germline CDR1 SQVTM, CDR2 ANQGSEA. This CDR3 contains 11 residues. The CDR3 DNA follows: TGCAGCGTAGGGGGATCAGATGGCTACACCTTC. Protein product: CSVGGSDGYTF.

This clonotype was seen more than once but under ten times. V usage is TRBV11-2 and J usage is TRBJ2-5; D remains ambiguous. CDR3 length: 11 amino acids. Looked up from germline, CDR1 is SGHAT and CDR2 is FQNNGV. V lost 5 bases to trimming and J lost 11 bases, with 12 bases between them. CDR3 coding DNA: TGTGCCAGCAGCCGCACAGCAGGACAGTACTTC. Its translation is CASSRTAGQYF.

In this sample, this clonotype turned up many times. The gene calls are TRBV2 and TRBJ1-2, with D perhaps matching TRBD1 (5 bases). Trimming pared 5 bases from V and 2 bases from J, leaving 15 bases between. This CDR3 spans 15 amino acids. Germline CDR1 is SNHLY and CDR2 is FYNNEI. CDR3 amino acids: CASSFQGPPNYGYTF. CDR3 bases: TGTGCCAGCAGTTTTCAGGGACCCCCCAACTATGGCTACACCTTC. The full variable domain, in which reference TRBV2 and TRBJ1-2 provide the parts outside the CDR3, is EPEVTQTPSHQVTQMGQEVILRCVPISNHLYFYWYRQILGQKVEFLVSFYNNEISEKSEIFDDQFSVERPDGSNFTLKIRSTKLEDSAMYFCASSFQGPPNYGYTFGSGTRLTVV.

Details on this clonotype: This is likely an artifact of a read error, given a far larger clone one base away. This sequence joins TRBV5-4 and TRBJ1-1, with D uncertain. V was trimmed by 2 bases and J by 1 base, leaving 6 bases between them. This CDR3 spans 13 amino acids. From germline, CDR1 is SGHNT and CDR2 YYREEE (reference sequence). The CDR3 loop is CASSFEGNTEAFF. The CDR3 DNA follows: TGTGCCAGCAGCTTTGAAGGGAACACTGAAGCTTTCTTT.